This TCR beta chain was captured in a study of cytomegalovirus exposure and HLA in healthy donors. A remark on this clone: Antigen unknown.

There are 14 residues in the CDR3. V was clipped by 4 bases and J by 5 bases; unmatched bases: 8. Looked up from germline, CDR1 is SGHRS and CDR2 is YFSETQ. Study-level findings and limits: CMV antigen specificity of a few CMV-associated chains was confirmed in vitro.

Data came from immunoSEQ multiplex PCR; TCRdb stores just in-frame clones and leaves some out. Altogether about 110,000 clones are present, around 95% being singletons, with the ten largest covering roughly 0.67%. The genes are TRBV5-1 and TRBJ2-7; 8 bases align to TRBD2. This TCR was recovered from a woman under 30 in good health and CMV-seronegative. The sequenced sample was PBMCs. CDR3 DNA: TGCGCCAGCAGCCCCGGGACTAGTACTCACGAGCAGTACTTC. Translation gives CASSPGTSTHEQYF.